Shown below are 27 T cell receptor beta chains from a single sample sequenced in a study of T cell repertoires in aging, cancer and after chemotherapy. The template was genomic DNA from peripheral blood, not RNA. TRB rearrangements spanning V, D and J were amplified using mixed TRB-A/B primers. TCRdb passed the multiplex PCR reads through MiXCR, listing each CDR3 protein once. The data hold 2,000 or so distinct CDR3 sequences, with roughly a fifth observed a single time. Sequencing was performed on blood. These receptors all stem from a human donor with a blood cancer.

This clonotype is judged medium-sized. The chain is built from TRBV19 and TRBJ2-7; D gene uncertain. V gave up 3 bases and J gave up 2 bases, with 8 bases separating them. This CDR3 has 13 residues. CDR1 LNHDA and CDR2 SQIVND come from the germline V gene (reference sequence). The CDR3 region has the DNA TGTGCCAGTAGTATCGACACGACCTACGAGCAGTACTTC. Amino acid sequence: CASSIDTTYEQYF.

The V call is TRBV7-2, the J call TRBJ2-1; tentatively, D is TRBD2 (6 bases). V gave up 11 bases and J gave up 3 bases, with 17 bases separating them. The CDR3 length is 14 residues. CDR1 is SGHTA, CDR2 FQGNSA, per germline. In DNA form, the CDR3 reads TGTGCCCGGCAGGCTAGCGAATACTACAATGAGCAGTTCTTC. Its protein product is CARQASEYYNEQFF.

The rearrangement joins TRBV7-9 to TRBJ1-1; D remains ambiguous. V was cut by 1 base and J by 0 bases, with 3 bases left in between. The germline V gene has CDR1 SEHNR and CDR2 FQNEAQ (reference sequence). The CDR3 is 13 residues long. In DNA, the CDR3 is TGTGCCAGCAGCTTAGACATGAACACTGAAGCTTTCTTT. It encodes CASSLDMNTEAFF.

In its sample, this clonotype is medium-sized. The chain has TRBV6-6 and TRBJ2-7, with D uncertain. V was clipped by 2 bases and J by 0 bases, with 5 bases between them. CDR1 and CDR2 from the germline V gene are MNHNY and SVGAGI (reference sequence). The CDR3 loop spans 13 amino acids. CDR3 nucleotides: TGTGCCAGCAGTTACGCCTCCTCCTACGAGCAGTACTTC. Protein sequence: CASSYASSYEQYF.

This chain uses TRBV20-1 with TRBJ2-7; D is uncertain. The CDR3 is 12 residues long. Trimming took 3 bases from V and 5 from J, leaving 11 bases between them. Germline values: CDR1 DFQATT, CDR2 SNEGSKA (reference sequence). In DNA form, the CDR3 reads TGCAGTGCTAGCTTGGTAGATAACGAGCAGTACTTC. It is translated as CSASLVDNEQYF.

V gene TRBV24-1 combines with J gene TRBJ2-1, with 16 bases lining up with TRBD2. Germline V gene sequence: CDR1 KGHDR, CDR2 SFDVKD. V lost 4 bases to trimming and J lost 8 bases; unmatched junction nucleotides: 7. The CDR3 consists of 17 residues. CDR3 DNA sequence: TGTGCCACCAGTGAATCGGGACTAGCGGGAGGGAACGATGAGCAGTTCTTC. It is translated as CATSESGLAGGNDEQFF.

This clonotype was seen more than once but under ten times. CDR3 region: CASTPRPGGYTGELFF. CDR3 DNA sequence: TGTGCCAGCACCCCTAGACCGGGGGGATACACCGGGGAGCTGTTTTTT. J is TRBJ2-2 and V is TRBV28, with 7 nucleotides matching TRBD2. There are 16 residues in the CDR3. Germline CDR1 reads MDHEN; CDR2 reads SYDVKM. The junction had 11 bases not matched to a gene; V was cut back by 7 bases and J by 3 bases.

By sample fraction, this clonotype is medium-sized. The chain is built from TRBV5-6 and TRBJ1-1, with 9 positions matching TRBD1. Trimming cost V 2 bases and J 1 base; bases outside gene matches: 9. The CDR3 is 17 residues long. Germline CDR1 is SGHDT and CDR2 is YYEEEE. The CDR3 DNA reads as TGTGCCAGCAGCTTTAGGAGGGGGACAGGGCCGAACACTGAAGCTTTCTTT. This codes for CASSFRRGTGPNTEAFF.

In DNA form, the CDR3 reads TGCAGTGCTAGGGGACTAGCGGGAGTGGTAGATACGCAGTATTTT. The encoded protein is CSARGLAGVVDTQYF. The chain has TRBV20-1 and TRBJ2-3; TRBD2 matches at 14 bases. The germline V gene has CDR1 DFQATT and CDR2 SNEGSKA (reference sequence). The V segment lost 3 bases and the J segment 5 bases; nucleotides outside the gene matches: 4. The CDR3 consists of 15 residues.

As to this clonotype: Relative to the germline gene, one junction end is altered; a read error may explain this. In DNA form, the CDR3 reads TGTGTCAGCGATACATTGGGCGGGGGGACCCAGTACTTC. Its protein is CVSDTLGGGTQYF. The chain uses TRBV5-6 and TRBJ2-5; 7 bases are a match to TRBD2. Germline CDR1 is SGHDT and CDR2 is YYEEEE. The CDR3 extends over 13 amino acids.

The chain carries TRBV12-5 and TRBJ2-2; no clear D. V lost 0 bases to trimming and J lost 0 bases, with 14 bases between them. CDR3 length: 18 residues. Germline lookup yields CDR1 LGHNT and CDR2 FRNRAP. The CDR3 DNA follows: TGTGCTAGTGGTTTGGTGTTATATGCGGCCGCGAACACCGGGGAGCTGTTTTTT. This codes for CASGLVLYAAANTGELFF. The whole variable domain, remainder taken from reference TRBV12-5 and TRBJ2-2, is DARVTQTPRHKVTEMGQEVTMRCQPILGHNTVFWYRQTMMQGLELLAYFRNRAPLDDSGMPKDRFSAEMPDATLATLKIQPSEPRDSAVYFCASGLVLYAAANTGELFFGEGSRLTVL.

Sample share makes this clonotype medium-sized. The CDR3 sequence: CASLGGRGHEKLFF. The CDR3 DNA follows: TGTGCCAGCTTGGGAGGCAGGGGGCATGAAAAACTGTTTTTT. The gene calls are TRBV5-6 and TRBJ1-4; 8 bases line up with TRBD1. The CDR3 is 14 amino acids. V gave up 7 bases and J gave up 6 bases; unmatched junction bases: 8. Germline V CDR1 and CDR2: SGHDT, YYEEEE.

There are a few counts of this clonotype. The chain has TRBV20-1 and TRBJ1-4, with 8 positions matching TRBD1. J lost 7 bases, V lost 4 bases, and 5 bases had no gene match. The CDR3 contains 13 residues. In germline, CDR1 is DFQATT, CDR2 SNEGSKA (reference sequence). This CDR3 is CSATQGAGEKLFF. DNA of the CDR3: TGCAGTGCTACGCAGGGGGCCGGTGAAAAACTGTTTTTT.

The chain employs TRBV27 and TRBJ2-3, with D possibly being TRBD2 (6 bases). The CDR3 runs to 16 residues. Germline V gene data show CDR1 as MNHEY and CDR2 as SMNVEV (reference sequence). V was trimmed by 4 bases and J by 0 bases, leaving 14 bases between them. CDR3 loop: CASSSNLGGSTDTQYF. The CDR3, as DNA: TGTGCCAGCAGTTCTAATCTAGGAGGGAGCACAGATACGCAGTATTTT.

The genes are TRBV20-1 and TRBJ1-2, with D hard to call. V lost 0 bases, J lost 10 bases, and 9 bases lay in between. From germline, CDR1 is DFQATT and CDR2 SNEGSKA (reference sequence). The CDR3 runs 11 residues. CDR3 sequence: CSARDLGNYTF. CDR3 sequence (DNA): TGCAGTGCTAGAGATCTTGGGAACTACACCTTC.

J is TRBJ2-1 and V is TRBV2; D may be TRBD2 (5 bases). The germline V gene has CDR1 SNHLY and CDR2 FYNNEI. The CDR3 covers 14 residues. V was clipped by 5 bases and J by 2 bases, with 10 bases between them. The CDR3 region is CASSSGQAYNEQFF. DNA of the CDR3: TGTGCCAGCAGTAGCGGCCAGGCCTACAATGAGCAGTTCTTC. The variable domain in full, with the rest retrieved from reference TRBV2 and TRBJ2-1, is EPEVTQTPSHQVTQMGQEVILRCVPISNHLYFYWYRQILGQKVEFLVSFYNNEISEKSEIFDDQFSVERPDGSNFTLKIRSTKLEDSAMYFCASSSGQAYNEQFFGPGTRLTVL.

Within the sample, this clonotype is large. The chain is built from TRBV15 and TRBJ2-1; unclear D gene. The V end was cut by 0 bases, the J end by 7 bases, with 4 bases between. Germline values: CDR1 LNHNV, CDR2 YYDKDF (reference sequence). This CDR3 region has 12 residues. The CDR3 coding sequence is TGTGCCACCAGCAGAGATTCGAATGAGCAGTTCTTC. Translating it yields CATSRDSNEQFF.

This clonotype was detected a few times. The chain has TRBV14 and TRBJ1-1; D unresolved. CDR1 is SGHDN, CDR2 FVKESK, per germline. The CDR3 has 13 residues. V was pared by 5 bases and J by 2 bases, with 9 bases between. The CDR3 reads CASSFAGNTEAFF. CDR3 nucleotides: TGTGCCAGCAGCTTCGCAGGAAACACTGAAGCTTTCTTT.

In this sample, this clonotype is medium-sized. The chain is built from TRBV27 and TRBJ1-2; D unclear. V gave up 3 bases and J gave up 4 bases, with 15 bases separating them. The V gene's germline CDR1 is MNHEY and CDR2 SMNVEV (reference sequence). This CDR3 has 15 residues. In DNA form, the CDR3 reads TGTGCCAGCAGTTTCCTCGACTCCCATCTCTATGGCTACACCTTC. This codes for CASSFLDSHLYGYTF.

In this sample, this clonotype is medium-sized (0.01 to 0.1%). V usage is TRBV6-5 and J usage is TRBJ2-1, with 15 positions matching TRBD2. The junction had 7 bases not matched to a gene; V was cut back by 5 bases and J by 8 bases. The CDR3 has 16 amino acids. The V gene's germline CDR1 is MNHEY and CDR2 SVGAGI. CDR3 nucleotides: TGTGCCAGCAGTCGGGGACTAGCGGGAGGCCCCTATGAGCAGTTCTTC. Translation gives CASSRGLAGGPYEQFF.

This clonotype is labeled as medium-sized (0.01 to 0.1%). V gene TRBV30 combines with J gene TRBJ1-1; weak D call: TRBD1 (5 bases). The V end was cut by 5 bases, the J end by 6 bases, with 16 bases between. In germline, CDR1 is GTSNPN, CDR2 SVGIG (reference sequence). There are 13 residues in the CDR3. The DNA of the CDR3 is TGTGCCTGGGACAAATCCGGGACGTCTGAAGCTTTCTTT. Translating it yields CAWDKSGTSEAFF. Full variable domain (rest looked up from reference TRBV30 and TRBJ1-1): SQTIHQWPATLVQPVGSPLSLECTVEGTSNPNLYWYRQAAGRGLQLLFYSVGIGQISSEVPQNLSASRPQDRQFILSSKKLLLSDSGFYLCAWDKSGTSEAFFGQGTRLTVV.

Sample share makes this clonotype medium-sized. This CDR3 is CASSLRRVDGYTF. CDR3 coding DNA: TGTGCCAGTAGTTTAAGGAGGGTAGATGGCTACACCTTC. V and J are TRBV19 and TRBJ1-2; D not resolved. Germline CDR1 reads LNHDA; CDR2 reads SQIVND (reference sequence). Trimming left V 5 bases short and J 6 bases short, with 13 bases between. CDR3 length: 13 amino acids.

This clonotype rates as medium-sized. The gene calls are TRBV7-9 and TRBJ2-7; 11 positions agree with TRBD2. The CDR3 contains 14 residues. Unmatched junction bases numbered 4, after V lost 5 bases and J lost 4 bases. The germline gives CDR1 SEHNR, CDR2 FQNEAQ (reference sequence). This CDR3 is CASSLTSGSYEQYF. CDR3 DNA: TGTGCCAGCAGCCTAACTAGCGGGAGTTACGAGCAGTACTTC.

In this sample, this clonotype is medium-sized. The rearrangement links TRBV13 to TRBJ1-6; D perhaps matches TRBD1 (5 bases). V lost 4 bases and J 7 bases, leaving 14 bases between the germline ends. Germline CDR1 is PRHDT and CDR2 is FYEKMQ (reference sequence). The CDR3 runs to 15 residues. The CDR3 sequence: CASSWGGEENSPLHF. CDR3 nucleotides: TGTGCCAGCAGCTGGGGAGGGGAGGAAAATTCACCCCTCCACTTT.

The genes are TRBV20-1 and TRBJ2-7; TRBD1 aligns across 9 bases. This CDR3 spans 13 amino acids. Per the germline V gene, CDR1 is DFQATT and CDR2 is SNEGSKA (reference sequence). The trim removed 0 bases at V and 4 bases at J, leaving 1 base unmatched. This chain's CDR3 is CSARDGTGYEQYF. For the CDR3, the DNA is TGCAGTGCTAGAGACGGGACAGGGTACGAGCAGTACTTC.

In this sample, this clonotype is large. The genes are TRBV29-1 and TRBJ1-1; D is unresolved. The CDR3 is 11 amino acids. V lost 8 bases, J lost 4 bases, and 11 bases lay in between. Per the germline V gene, CDR1 is SQVTM and CDR2 is ANQGSEA. CDR3 bases: TGCAGCTTCCTTCTGGGCACTGAAGCTTTCTTT. It translates to CSFLLGTEAFF.

This clonotype rates as medium-sized. V and J are TRBV6-5 and TRBJ1-5; 9 bases agree with TRBD1. The V gene end was trimmed by 6 bases and the J gene end by 4 bases; junction bases not matched to a gene: 10. The CDR3 contains 16 residues. Germline loops: CDR1 MNHEY, CDR2 SVGAGI. This CDR3 reads CASRGGGQGSNQPQHF. As DNA, the CDR3 is TGTGCCAGCAGAGGGGGGGGACAGGGCAGTAATCAGCCCCAGCATTTT.